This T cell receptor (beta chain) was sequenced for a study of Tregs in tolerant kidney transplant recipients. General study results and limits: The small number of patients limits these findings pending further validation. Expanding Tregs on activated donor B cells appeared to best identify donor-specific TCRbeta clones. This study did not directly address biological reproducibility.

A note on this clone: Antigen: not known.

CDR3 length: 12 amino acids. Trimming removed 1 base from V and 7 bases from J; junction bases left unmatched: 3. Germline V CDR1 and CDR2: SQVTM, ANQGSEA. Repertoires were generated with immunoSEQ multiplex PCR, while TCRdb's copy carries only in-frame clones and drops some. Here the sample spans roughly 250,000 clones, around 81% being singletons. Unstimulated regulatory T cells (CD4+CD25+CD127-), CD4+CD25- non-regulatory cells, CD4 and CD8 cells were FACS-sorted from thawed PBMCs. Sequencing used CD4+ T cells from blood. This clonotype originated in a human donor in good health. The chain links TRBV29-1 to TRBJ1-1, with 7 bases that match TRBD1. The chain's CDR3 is CSVEGAGGEAFF. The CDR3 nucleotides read TGCAGCGTTGAAGGGGCAGGGGGTGAAGCTTTCTTT.